In its sample, the clone carrying this T cell receptor beta chain was seen a few times. What it binds is not known. cDNA libraries of TCR beta carried unique molecular identifiers. Input of about 0.9 to 10 million T cells yielded roughly 0.5 million cDNA molecules. TCRdb re-derived calls from the PCR reads in MiXCR, one entry per CDR3 protein. The sample yields about 800,000 distinct CDR3 sequences, roughly 27% seen once. Trimming took off 4 bases at V and 8 bases at J, with 11 bases between the two ends. This CDR3 contains 12 residues. Germline CDR1 is SQVTM and CDR2 is ANQGSEA. This sample is drawn from a study of post-analysis software for immune sequencing data. On the study more broadly: Courses of disease covered relapsing-remitting, secondary progressive and progressive-relapsing multiple sclerosis. Points from the study as a whole: Normalized Chao1 diversity was significantly lower in multiple sclerosis patients than in controls. F measure showed strong co-clustering of same-batch samples. Patients carried several TRBV segments more frequently than controls did, and TRBV5-6, TRBV5-1 and TRBV20-1 were among them.

The clonotype originates from a girl aged 10 to 17 with multiple sclerosis. The V gene is TRBV29-1, the J gene TRBJ1-4; possible D gene TRBD1, 6 bases. Sequenced: blood. In DNA, the CDR3 is TGCAGCGTTGCAATCCAGGGGGAAAAACTGTTTTTT. Translated, it gives CSVAIQGEKLFF.